This TCR beta chain was sequenced during a study of blood T cells in healthy people across ages. The CDR3 extends over 11 amino acids. Germline V gene lookup returns CDR1 GTSNPN and CDR2 SVGIG (reference sequence). The second PCR ran about 6 to 12 cycles with a sample-barcoded 5' primer and J-beta primers. A template-switch adaptor with 12 random nucleotides tagged each cDNA molecule. No fewer than 3 million CDR3-containing paired-end reads came from each sample. MiXCR, run by TCRdb on the 5' RACE reads, gives a single entry per CDR3 protein. The table lists over 600,000 distinct CDR3 sequences, about 42% of them singletons. A word on this clonotype: Its antigen is undetermined.

Findings of the study overall: Investigators treated diversity estimates from one million T cells as underestimates. The fall in TCR beta diversity per million T cells was roughly linear with age.

This chain joins TRBV30 and TRBJ2-5; the D gene is possibly TRBD1 (5 bases). The tail of the sequence fits TRBJ2-7 better, so the J call may be wrong. The TCR comes from a man of 80 years or more in good health. Material for sequencing was blood. For the CDR3, the DNA is TGTGCCTGGACAGGGTCCTACGAGCAGTACTTC. Translation gives CAWTGSYEQYF.